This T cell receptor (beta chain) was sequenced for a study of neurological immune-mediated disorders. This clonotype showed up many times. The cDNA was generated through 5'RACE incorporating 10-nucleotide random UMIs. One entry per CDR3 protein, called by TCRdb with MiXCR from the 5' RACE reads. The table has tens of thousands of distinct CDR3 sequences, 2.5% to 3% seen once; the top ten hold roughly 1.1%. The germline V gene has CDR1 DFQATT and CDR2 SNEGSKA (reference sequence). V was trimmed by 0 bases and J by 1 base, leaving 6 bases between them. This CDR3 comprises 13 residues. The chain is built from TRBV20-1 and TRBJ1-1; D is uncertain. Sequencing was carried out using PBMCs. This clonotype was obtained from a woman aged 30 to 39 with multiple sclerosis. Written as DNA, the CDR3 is TGCAGTGCTAGAGATATGGGGAACACTGAAGCTTTCTTT. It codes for CSARDMGNTEAFF.